A few counts support the clone carrying this TCR beta chain. This sample was included in a study of Graves' ophthalmopathy and Graves' hyperthyroidism. The length of the CDR3 is 14 residues. V was clipped by 2 bases and J by 4 bases; unmatched bases: 2. Germline lookup yields CDR1 SQVTM and CDR2 ANQGSEA. Amplifying from RNA transcripts, the study obtained TCR beta CDR3 regions. The authors performed first-round RT-PCR with HTBI primers and then a second-round multiplex PCR. One entry per CDR3 protein, called by TCRdb with MiXCR from the multiplex PCR reads. Seen here are around 340,000 distinct CDR3 sequences, 15% to 20% observed once, and the top ten hold 12%. Presentation of ophthalmopathy in the donors involved moderate-to-severe activity, CAS ≥3, NOSPECS ≥4 and a duration under 3 months. Pregnancy or lactation, uncontrolled infections and other autoimmune diseases were grounds for excluding patients. Clinical symptoms, serum thyroxine, TRAb, thyroid ultrasound and orbital computed tomography determined diagnosis.

This sequence joins TRBV29-1 and TRBJ2-5, with 12 bases aligning to TRBD2. This clonotype originated in an adult man with Graves' ophthalmopathy. Sequences were obtained from peripheral blood. The CDR3 region has the DNA TGCAGCGTTGAACCTAGCGGGAGGGGAGAGACCCAGTACTTC. Residues: CSVEPSGRGETQYF.